The present T cell receptor (beta chain) was sequenced within a study of blood T cell repertoires in COVID-19. Original methodology: How many nucleated cells were present was estimated from reference gene primer amplification. Only in-frame clones appear in the TCRdb table, and some are missing; sequencing was by immunoSEQ multiplex PCR. D and trimming were read from the DNA, whereas the V and J calls and clone size are those reported in that table. The sample lists 250,000 to 300,000 clones; roughly nine tenths were seen once. Followed longitudinally, the Seattle patients had been enrolled during active infection. The receptor's source is a young woman with COVID-19, enrolled during active disease. Sequencing input: peripheral blood.

Here the CDR3 reads CASSPAGGPWETQYF. CDR3 bases: TGTGCCAGCAGCCCGGCGGGAGGGCCCTGGGAGACCCAGTACTTC. The chain has TRBV9 and TRBJ2-5; 9 positions match TRBD2. Germline V lookup: CDR1 SGDLS, CDR2 YYNGEE. With V trimmed by 4 bases and J by 5 bases, 9 bases remained unmatched. This CDR3 is built from 15 residues.